Presented here are 28 T cell receptor beta chains from one specimen sequenced in a study of OX40 agonist ivuxolimab in advanced cancers. Assay used: immunoSEQ multiplex PCR; TCRdb lists only in-frame clones, some missing. Here the sample spans 48,000 or so clones, roughly three quarters being singletons. The input for sequencing was CD4+ or CD8+ T cells sorted from blood, taken in a trial of the OX40 agonist ivuxolimab. These receptors all stem from an adult with an advanced solid tumor such as melanoma, head and neck, liver or kidney cancer.

The J gene is TRBJ2-3, the V gene TRBV19; 12 bases align to TRBD2. Germline V lookup: CDR1 LNHDA, CDR2 SQIVND (reference sequence). The CDR3 extends over 15 amino acids. The trim removed 5 bases at V and 12 bases at J, leaving 12 bases unmatched. The CDR3 loop reads CASSSLAGGRGAQYF. The CDR3 coding sequence is TGTGCCAGTAGTTCACTAGCGGGAGGCCGGGGGGCCCAGTATTTT.

This rearrangement joins TRBV18 to TRBJ1-5; 7 positions agree with TRBD1. V shed 3 bases, J shed 3 bases, and the junction held 11 bases outside the gene matches. The CDR3 is 17 amino acids. Germline CDR1 and CDR2: KGHSH and LQKENI. CDR3 loop: CASSPSLTGTANQPQHF. CDR3 bases: TGTGCCAGCTCACCCTCGCTTACCGGGACAGCCAATCAGCCCCAGCATTTT.

This sequence joins TRBV7-6 and TRBJ1-5, with unresolved D. V was clipped by 2 bases and J by 5 bases, with 10 bases between them. Per germline, CDR1 SGHVS and CDR2 FNYEAQ. The CDR3 sequence is 14 residues long. The CDR3 region is CASSLIGPDQPQHF. CDR3 bases: TGTGCCAGCAGCTTAATAGGGCCAGATCAGCCCCAGCATTTT.

This chain joins TRBV2 and TRBJ1-5; TRBD1 matches 8 bases. The CDR3 sequence is 14 residues long. CDR1 is SNHLY and CDR2 is FYNNEI in the germline V gene. The trim removed 9 bases at V and 6 bases at J, leaving 10 bases unmatched. CDR3 amino acids: CASSRDRGVQPQHF. The CDR3 nucleotides are TGTGCCAGTTCGAGAGACAGGGGAGTTCAGCCCCAGCATTTT.

This chain joins TRBV15 and TRBJ1-4; TRBD1 matches 7 bases. The length of the CDR3 is 15 residues. Germline values: CDR1 LNHNV, CDR2 YYDKDF (reference sequence). The V segment lost 0 bases and the J segment 8 bases; nucleotides outside the gene matches: 6. CDR3 DNA sequence: TGTGCCACCAGCAGAGACACAGGGGATGGAGAAAAACTGTTTTTT. Translating gives CATSRDTGDGEKLFF.

V gene TRBV6-1 combines with J gene TRBJ2-5, with TRBD2 as a possible D gene (5 bases). V was pared by 3 bases and J by 3 bases, with 8 bases between. The CDR3 is 13 amino acids. CDR1 MNHNS and CDR2 SASEGT come from the germline V gene. CDR3 in amino acids: CASSDTRKETQYF. In nucleotides, the CDR3 is TGTGCCAGCAGTGACACTAGGAAAGAGACCCAGTACTTC.

Concerning this clone: In the same sample, other DNA sequences code for this CDR3. The chain joins TRBV4-3 to TRBJ2-7; D is unresolved. Per germline, CDR1 LGHNA and CDR2 YSLEER. The V and J ends lost 1 base and 2 bases respectively, with 12 bases between them. CDR3 size: 15 residues. The CDR3 sequence: CASSQGPGVTYEQYF. CDR3 DNA: TGCGCCAGCAGCCAAGGCCCAGGCGTAACCTACGAGCAGTACTTC.

The chain is built from TRBV6-9 and TRBJ2-7; TRBD1 or TRBD2 may be the D gene (5 bases each). The CDR3 spans 11 residues. V was pared by 7 bases and J by 5 bases, with 9 bases between. CDR1 is MNHGY, CDR2 SVAAGI, per germline. The CDR3 sequence is CASKRGDEQYF. Written as DNA, the CDR3 is TGTGCCAGCAAGAGGGGCGACGAGCAGTACTTC.

The chain combines TRBV5-8 with TRBJ2-2; 7 bases are shared with TRBD2. Germline values: CDR1 SGHTS, CDR2 YDEGEE. The CDR3 has 16 amino acids. V shed 4 bases, J shed 2 bases, and the junction held 8 bases outside the gene matches. CDR3 loop: CASSHFSGANTGELFF. CDR3 in DNA: TGTGCCAGCAGCCACTTCAGCGGGGCTAACACCGGGGAGCTGTTTTTT.

This chain links TRBV11-3 with TRBJ2-4; the match to TRBD2 covers 11 bases. Trimming removed 5 bases from V and 0 bases from J; junction bases left unmatched: 15. Germline-derived CDR1 and CDR2 are SGHNT and YENEEA. The CDR3 loop spans 20 amino acids. DNA for the CDR3: TGTGCCAGCAGCAAACATGCGGGACTAGCGGAGCTTCTAGCCAAAAACATTCAGTACTTC. It yields the protein CASSKHAGLAELLAKNIQYF.

The table lists this clone with a few counts. The V call is TRBV7-8, the J call TRBJ2-1; no firm D call. Germline CDR1 and CDR2: SGHVS and FQNEAQ. V lost 0 bases, J lost 7 bases, and 10 bases lay in between. This CDR3 has 14 amino acids. CDR3 sequence (DNA): TGTGCCAGCAGCTTAGCTCTGTCGAGGAATGAGCAGTTCTTC. Translation gives CASSLALSRNEQFF.

The chain uses TRBV29-1 and TRBJ2-5; D is ambiguous. Germline loops: CDR1 SQVTM, CDR2 ANQGSEA. The V and J ends lost 3 bases and 4 bases respectively, with 12 bases between them. The CDR3 spans 13 residues. The CDR3 protein is CSVELNIRETQYF. The CDR3 DNA sequence: TGCAGCGTTGAGCTGAACATTAGAGAGACCCAGTACTTC.

This chain uses TRBV7-9 with TRBJ2-3; either TRBD1 or TRBD2 may fit D (5 bases each). Germline V gene lookup returns CDR1 SEHNR and CDR2 FQNEAQ (reference sequence). This CDR3 comprises 13 residues. V dropped 5 bases and J dropped 6 bases, with 12 bases sitting between them. The CDR3 DNA follows: TGTGCCAGCAGCCTCGGGGCGTCGGATACGCAGTATTTT. This sequence encodes CASSLGASDTQYF.

V gene TRBV11-2 combines with J gene TRBJ2-7; 7 positions match TRBD2. The V gene's germline CDR1 is SGHAT and CDR2 FQNNGV. The CDR3 has 15 residues. V dropped 1 base and J dropped 6; count of bases not matched to a gene: 9. CDR3 residues: CASSLVAGDPSEQYF. Written as DNA, the CDR3 is TGTGCCAGCAGCTTAGTGGCGGGAGATCCGTCCGAGCAGTACTTC.

The V call is TRBV6-5, the J call TRBJ2-3; 8 bases fit TRBD2. The CDR3 totals 15 residues. The junction had 5 bases not matched to a gene; V was cut back by 6 bases and J by 0 bases. In germline, CDR1 is MNHEY, CDR2 SVGAGI. The CDR3 DNA follows: TGTGCCAGCAGGAATAGCGGGGCCAGCACAGATACGCAGTATTTT. This translates into CASRNSGASTDTQYF.

The chain carries TRBV4-1 and TRBJ2-7; 7 bases are shared with TRBD2. Germline V lookup: CDR1 MGHRA, CDR2 YSYEKL. The trim removed 0 bases at V and 4 bases at J, leaving 12 bases unmatched. The CDR3 totals 17 residues. CDR3 sequence: CASSQDDAGGRKYEQYF. For the CDR3, the DNA is TGCGCCAGCAGCCAAGATGATGCTGGCGGGAGAAAGTACGAGCAGTACTTC.

This chain uses TRBV5-4 with TRBJ2-7, with 9 bases lining up with TRBD1. Germline V CDR1 and CDR2: SGHNT, YYREEE (reference sequence). The V gene end was trimmed by 3 bases and the J gene end by 7 bases; junction bases not matched to a gene: 5. CDR3 length: 13 residues. The CDR3 loop reads CASSSQGAREQYF. The CDR3 DNA sequence: TGTGCCAGCAGCTCACAGGGGGCAAGGGAGCAGTACTTC.

The chain carries TRBV7-9 and TRBJ1-4; 8 nucleotides agree with TRBD1. From germline, CDR1 is SEHNR and CDR2 FQNEAQ (reference sequence). The CDR3 consists of 14 residues. V was clipped by 6 bases and J by 7 bases; unmatched bases: 7. CDR3 loop: CASRHQGAGEKLFF. The CDR3 coding sequence is TGTGCCAGCAGACACCAGGGGGCGGGTGAAAAACTGTTTTTT.

The CDR3 loop is CSAGTSYGYTF. CDR3 DNA sequence: TGCAGTGCTGGTACTTCTTATGGCTACACCTTC. The chain recombines TRBV20-1 with TRBJ1-2, with D unclear. Germline assignment: CDR1 DFQATT and CDR2 SNEGSKA (reference sequence). Trimming removed 5 bases at V and 5 bases at J, with 9 bases between. This CDR3 spans 11 amino acids.

The chain couples TRBV10-2 to TRBJ2-1; D perhaps matches TRBD1 (6 bases). The CDR3 covers 13 residues. Germline CDR1 is WSHSY and CDR2 is SAAADI. V was shortened by 8 bases and J by 3 bases, with 11 bases between the two germline ends. CDR3 region: CASRTGNYNEQFF. The CDR3 nucleotides read TGCGCCAGCCGAACAGGGAACTACAATGAGCAGTTCTTC.

The chain uses TRBV11-2 and TRBJ1-6, with D maybe TRBD1 (6 bases). V dropped 1 base and J dropped 7 bases, with 11 bases sitting between them. Germline V gene sequence: CDR1 SGHAT, CDR2 FQNNGV. The CDR3 loop spans 15 amino acids. The CDR3 is CASSLVGGRNSPLHF. The DNA of the CDR3 is TGTGCCAGCAGCTTAGTAGGGGGGAGGAATTCACCCCTCCACTTT.

J is TRBJ2-1 and V is TRBV6-5; possibly TRBD2 for D (5 bases). V lost 2 bases to trimming and J lost 5 bases, with 10 bases between them. The CDR3 totals 14 residues. The V gene's germline CDR1 is MNHEY and CDR2 SVGAGI. The CDR3 nucleotides are TGTGCCAGCAGTTACCCCTCGGGGAACAATGAGCAGTTCTTC. Translated, it gives CASSYPSGNNEQFF.

This chain links TRBV6-5 with TRBJ2-7; 9 nucleotides align to TRBD2. Germline CDR1 and CDR2: MNHEY and SVGAGI. The ends lost 2 bases at V and 3 bases at J; junction bases unmatched: 5. CDR3 size: 15 residues. CDR3: CASSYSGRSGYEQYF. The CDR3 nucleotides are TGTGCCAGCAGTTACAGCGGGAGGAGTGGCTACGAGCAGTACTTC.

This clone has just a few counts. V is TRBV2 and J is TRBJ1-2; no clear D. V was pared by 0 bases and J by 8 bases, with 10 bases between. The CDR3 sequence is 13 residues long. Germline V gives CDR1 SNHLY, CDR2 FYNNEI. Here the CDR3 DNA reads TGTGCCAGCAGTGAAGCGACTACGGGGGGCTACACCTTC. Translating gives CASSEATTGGYTF. Full variable domain (remainder filled in from reference TRBV2 and TRBJ1-2): EPEVTQTPSHQVTQMGQEVILRCVPISNHLYFYWYRQILGQKVEFLVSFYNNEISEKSEIFDDQFSVERPDGSNFTLKIRSTKLEDSAMYFCASSEATTGGYTFGSGTRLTVV.

This clone has only a few counts. This chain's CDR3 is CASSPRRQGNYGYTF. CDR3 nucleotide sequence: TGTGCCAGTAGTCCCCGCCGACAGGGTAACTATGGCTACACCTTC. The V gene is TRBV19, the J gene TRBJ1-2; 7 bases are a match to TRBD1. The CDR3 sequence is 15 residues long. Germline V gene lookup returns CDR1 LNHDA and CDR2 SQIVND (reference sequence). V was clipped by 5 bases and J by 1 base; unmatched bases: 7. Using reference TRBV19 and TRBJ1-2 for the parts outside the CDR3, the full variable domain is DGGITQSPKYLFRKEGQNVTLSCEQNLNHDAMYWYRQDPGQGLRLIYYSQIVNDFQKGDIAEGYSVSREKKESFPLTVTSAQKNPTAFYLCASSPRRQGNYGYTFGSGTRLTVV.

This chain links TRBV6-6 with TRBJ1-1, with 7 nucleotides matching TRBD1. This CDR3 comprises 15 residues. Germline V gives CDR1 MNHNY, CDR2 SVGAGI (reference sequence). Trimming removed 2 bases from V and 6 bases from J; junction bases left unmatched: 9. The CDR3 reads CASSYGPTGLSEAFF. CDR3 coding DNA: TGTGCCAGCAGTTACGGCCCGACAGGGTTGTCTGAAGCTTTCTTT.

The chain is built from TRBV6-6 and TRBJ1-1; D gene uncertain. Trimming took 2 bases from V and 4 from J, leaving 8 bases between them. The CDR3 consists of 13 residues. Germline CDR1 is MNHNY and CDR2 is SVGAGI (reference sequence). This CDR3 is CASSYVEFTEAFF. As DNA, the CDR3 is TGTGCCAGCAGTTACGTGGAGTTCACTGAAGCTTTCTTT.

The V call is TRBV5-5, the J call TRBJ2-5, with TRBD1 matching 7 bases. In germline, CDR1 is SGHKS, CDR2 YYEKEE (reference sequence). V lost 4 bases and J lost 4; bases outside the gene matches: 7. CDR3 size: 14 residues. The CDR3 sequence: CASSAISGGETQYF. CDR3 in DNA: TGTGCCAGCAGCGCGATCTCAGGGGGAGAGACCCAGTACTTC.